This T cell receptor (beta chain) is drawn from a study of T cell changes during pregnancy in multiple sclerosis. Sequenced by immunoSEQ multiplex PCR; TCRdb stores in-frame clones only, minus some. The repertoire holds 50,000 or so clones, about 94% seen once, with roughly 4.3% in the top ten. V lost 0 bases, J lost 6 bases, and 8 bases stayed unmatched. The CDR3 runs to 16 residues. Germline-derived CDR1 and CDR2 are SGDLS and YYNGEE. This receptor was obtained from a female donor with multiple sclerosis, enrolled in a pregnancy study. The sample in question was CD8+ T cells from peripheral blood mononuclear cells, obtained after pregnancy. The chain links TRBV9 to TRBJ2-2; 7 bases map to TRBD2. The CDR3 nucleotides read TGTGCCAGCAGCGTAGGGGCACTAGCGTCACCCGGGGAGCTGTTTTTT. Amino acid sequence: CASSVGALASPGELFF.